Below are 9 T cell receptor beta chains sequenced from a single sample in a study of control samples from healthy donors and cancer patients. Data came from immunoSEQ multiplex PCR; TCRdb stores just in-frame clones and leaves some out. The table lists 70,000 to 100,000 clones, about nine tenths of them singletons. The sequenced sample was blood. These receptor sequences come from a man aged 45-65 years in good health.

The chain recombines TRBV10-3 with TRBJ1-1, with 7 bases fitting TRBD1. Germline V CDR1 and CDR2: ENHRY, SYGVKD. The CDR3 is 14 amino acids. With 3 bases clipped from V and 6 bases from J, the junction kept 7 bases outside the gene matches. CDR3: CAISDPPDRAEAFF. CDR3 bases: TGTGCCATCAGTGACCCCCCAGACAGGGCTGAAGCTTTCTTT.

This chain links TRBV6-5 with TRBJ2-5; weak D call: TRBD1 (6 bases). Deletions cut 7 bases from V and 6 bases from J, with 21 bases between. Germline CDR1 MNHEY, CDR2 SVGAGI. CDR3 size: 15 residues. The CDR3 nucleotides read TGTGCCAGCACCTACCCAGTCAGGGGAAGAAAGACCCAGTACTTC. It codes for CASTYPVRGRKTQYF.

V gene TRBV5-4 combines with J gene TRBJ2-3; possible D gene TRBD2, 5 bases. CDR1 and CDR2 (germline): SGHNT, YYREEE (reference sequence). Trimming left V 0 bases short and J 2 bases short, with 13 bases between. The CDR3 covers 16 residues. Here the CDR3 DNA reads TGTGCCAGCAGCTTGGACGTTACTAGGTCCACAGATACGCAGTATTTT. Its protein is CASSLDVTRSTDTQYF.

As to this clone: Other DNA variants within this sample encode the same CDR3. The chain joins TRBV12-3 or TRBV12-4 to TRBJ2-5; D gene uncertain. The CDR3 is 12 residues long. V lost 3 bases, J lost 2 bases, and 4 bases lay in between. CDR3 residues: CASSFGQETQYF. The CDR3 DNA reads TGTGCCAGCAGTTTCGGGCAAGAGACCCAGTACTTC.

This chain uses TRBV19 with TRBJ2-5, with D possibly being TRBD2 (6 bases). The length of the CDR3 is 15 residues. Trimming pared 1 base from V and 1 base from J, leaving 10 bases between. CDR1 is LNHDA and CDR2 is SQIVND in the germline V gene (reference sequence). For the CDR3, the DNA is TGTGCCAGTAGTATAGGGGGAGGCGGCCAAGAGACCCAGTACTTC. This gives the protein CASSIGGGGQETQYF. Full variable domain (remainder filled in from reference TRBV19 and TRBJ2-5): DGGITQSPKYLFRKEGQNVTLSCEQNLNHDAMYWYRQDPGQGLRLIYYSQIVNDFQKGDIAEGYSVSREKKESFPLTVTSAQKNPTAFYLCASSIGGGGQETQYFGPGTRLLVL.

The chain combines TRBV29-1 with TRBJ2-4; D not certain. The CDR3 is 12 residues long. In germline, CDR1 is SQVTM, CDR2 ANQGSEA. Trimming removed 7 bases from V and 0 bases from J, with 7 bases in between. CDR3 coding DNA: TGCAGCGCCAGACTAGCCAAAAACATTCAGTACTTC. It yields the protein CSARLAKNIQYF.

J is TRBJ1-6 and V is TRBV5-1; D gene uncertain. Germline assignment: CDR1 SGHRS and CDR2 YFSETQ. With 0 bases removed from V and 7 bases from J, the gap between germline ends came to 8 bases. The CDR3 sequence is 14 residues long. CDR3 sequence: CASSLEVGNSPLHF. The CDR3 DNA reads as TGCGCCAGCAGCTTGGAAGTCGGAAATTCACCCCTCCACTTT.

The table lists this clone with a count of one. The chain joins TRBV9 to TRBJ2-7; tentative D call: TRBD2 (5 bases). The ends were cut back, 0 bases at V and 3 bases at J, with 10 bases in the middle. Germline-derived CDR1 and CDR2 are SGDLS and YYNGEE. This CDR3 region has 14 residues. The CDR3 coding sequence is TGTGCCAGCAGCGTAGGTCCTGCGGGCTACGAGCAGTACTTC. Amino acid sequence: CASSVGPAGYEQYF.

The V call is TRBV6-1, the J call TRBJ2-2; maybe TRBD2 (5 bases). The germline V gene encodes CDR1 MNHNS and CDR2 SASEGT. CDR3 length equals 16 residues. V lost 1 base, J lost 6 bases, and 15 bases lay in between. CDR3: CASSEDRGWEAGELFF. Written as DNA, the CDR3 is TGTGCCAGCAGTGAAGACAGAGGGTGGGAAGCCGGGGAGCTGTTTTTT.